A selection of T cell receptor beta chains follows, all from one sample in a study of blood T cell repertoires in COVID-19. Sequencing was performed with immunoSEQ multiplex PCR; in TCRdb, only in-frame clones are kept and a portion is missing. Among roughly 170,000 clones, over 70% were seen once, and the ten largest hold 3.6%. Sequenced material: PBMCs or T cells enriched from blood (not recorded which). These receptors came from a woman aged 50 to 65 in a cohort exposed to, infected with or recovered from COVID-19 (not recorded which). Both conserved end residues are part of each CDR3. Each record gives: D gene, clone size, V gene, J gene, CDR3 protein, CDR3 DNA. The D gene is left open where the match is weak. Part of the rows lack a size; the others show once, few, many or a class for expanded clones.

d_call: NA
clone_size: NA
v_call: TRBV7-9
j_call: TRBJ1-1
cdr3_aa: CASTLEVNTEAFF
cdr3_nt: TGTGCCAGCACCCTGGAGGTGAACACTGAAGCTTTCTTT

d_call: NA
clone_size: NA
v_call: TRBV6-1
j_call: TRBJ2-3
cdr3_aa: CASSAGRQGRTDTQYF
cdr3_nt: TGTGCCAGCAGTGCCGGGAGACAGGGTAGAACAGATACGCAGTATTTT

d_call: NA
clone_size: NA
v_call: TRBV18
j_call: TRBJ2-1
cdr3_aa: CASSPTTGLRNEQFF
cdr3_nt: TGTGCCAGCTCACCCACGACAGGACTGAGGAATGAGCAGTTCTTC

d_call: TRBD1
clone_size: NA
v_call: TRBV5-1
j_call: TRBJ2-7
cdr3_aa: CASKKGQGTDEQYF
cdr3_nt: TGCGCCAGCAAGAAGGGACAGGGCACCGACGAGCAGTACTTC

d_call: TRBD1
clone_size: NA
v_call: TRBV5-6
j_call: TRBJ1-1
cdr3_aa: CASKLIQGGNTEAFF
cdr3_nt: TGTGCCAGCAAGCTAATACAGGGGGGAAACACTGAAGCTTTCTTT

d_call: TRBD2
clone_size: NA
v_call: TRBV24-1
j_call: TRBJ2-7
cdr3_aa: CATANGGGEQYF
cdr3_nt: TGTGCCACAGCGAATGGGGGGGGCGAGCAGTACTTC

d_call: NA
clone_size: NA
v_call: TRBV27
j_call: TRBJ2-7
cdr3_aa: CASSTRGEGGSYEQYF
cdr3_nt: TGTGCCAGCAGTACTAGGGGGGAGGGCGGTTCCTACGAGCAGTACTTC

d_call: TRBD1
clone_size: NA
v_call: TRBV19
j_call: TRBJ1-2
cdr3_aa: CASSDRDAYGYTF
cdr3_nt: TGTGCCAGTTCGGACAGGGACGCCTATGGCTACACCTTC

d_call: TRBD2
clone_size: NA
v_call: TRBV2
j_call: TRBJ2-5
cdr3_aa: CASSPLAGETTQYF
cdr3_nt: TGTGCCAGCAGCCCTTTAGCGGGGGAAACAACCCAGTACTTC

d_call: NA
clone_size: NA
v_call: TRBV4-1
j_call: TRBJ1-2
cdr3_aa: CASSQDFLRAQGYTF
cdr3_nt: TGCGCCAGCAGCCAAGATTTTCTACGAGCCCAAGGCTACACCTTC

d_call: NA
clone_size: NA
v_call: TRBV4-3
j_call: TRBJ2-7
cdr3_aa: CASSPDRGEGYEQYF
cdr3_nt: TGCGCCAGCAGCCCGGACAGAGGGGAAGGCTACGAGCAGTACTTC

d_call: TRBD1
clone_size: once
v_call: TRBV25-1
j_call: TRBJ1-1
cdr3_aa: CASSLNRGITEAFF
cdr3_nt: TGTGCCAGCAGTTTAAACAGGGGTATCACTGAAGCTTTCTTT

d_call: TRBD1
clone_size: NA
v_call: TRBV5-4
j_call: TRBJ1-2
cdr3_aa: CASSLDRDYGYTF
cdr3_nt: TGTGCCAGCAGCTTAGACAGGGACTATGGCTACACCTTC

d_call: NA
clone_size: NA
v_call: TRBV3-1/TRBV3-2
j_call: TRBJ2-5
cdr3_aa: CASSQDRQGRETQYF
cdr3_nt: TGTGCCAGCAGCCAAGATCGGCAGGGTCGAGAGACCCAGTACTTC

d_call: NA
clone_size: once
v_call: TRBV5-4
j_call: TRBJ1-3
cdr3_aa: CASSLAGSGNTIYF
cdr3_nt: TGTGCCAGCAGCTTGGCCGGTTCAGGAAACACCATATATTTT

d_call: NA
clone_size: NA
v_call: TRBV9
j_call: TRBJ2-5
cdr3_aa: CASSVDMNPKETQYF
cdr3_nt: TGTGCCAGCAGCGTAGATATGAACCCTAAAGAGACCCAGTACTTC

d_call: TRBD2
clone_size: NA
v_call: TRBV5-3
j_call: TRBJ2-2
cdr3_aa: CARSRLAGFANTGELFF
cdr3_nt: TGTGCCAGAAGCAGACTAGCGGGGTTCGCGAACACCGGGGAGCTGTTTTTT

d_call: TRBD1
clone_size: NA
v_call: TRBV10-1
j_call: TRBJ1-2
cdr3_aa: CASSERGWDRDRGYTF
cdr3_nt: TGCGCCAGCAGTGAGCGAGGCTGGGACAGAGACAGGGGCTACACCTTC

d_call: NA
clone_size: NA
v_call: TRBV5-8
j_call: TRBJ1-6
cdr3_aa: CASSLDRGNSPLHF
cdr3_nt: TGTGCCAGCAGCTTAGACCGGGGGAATTCACCCCTCCACTTT

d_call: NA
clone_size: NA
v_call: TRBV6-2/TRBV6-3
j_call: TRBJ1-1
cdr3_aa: CASSYPTYSPPGEAFF
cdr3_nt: TGTGCCAGCAGTTACCCCACCTACAGTCCGCCAGGCGAAGCTTTCTTT

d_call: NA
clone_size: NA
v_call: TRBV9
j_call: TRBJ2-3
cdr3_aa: CASSVVGASADTQYF
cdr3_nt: TGTGCCAGCAGCGTAGTGGGGGCGAGCGCAGATACGCAGTATTTT

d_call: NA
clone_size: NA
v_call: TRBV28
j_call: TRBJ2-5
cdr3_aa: CASSPIPGLVVDQETQYF
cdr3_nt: TGTGCCAGCAGTCCCATCCCCGGACTGGTGGTTGACCAAGAGACCCAGTACTTC

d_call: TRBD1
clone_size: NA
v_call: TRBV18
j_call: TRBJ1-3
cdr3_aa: CASSPYRGSSGNTIYF
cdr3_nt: TGTGCCAGCTCACCCTACAGGGGGTCCTCTGGAAACACCATATATTTT

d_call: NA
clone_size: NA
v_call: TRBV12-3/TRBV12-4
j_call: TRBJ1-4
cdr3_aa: CASSSKSPGKLFF
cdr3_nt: TGTGCCAGCAGTTCCAAAAGCCCGGGGAAACTGTTTTTT

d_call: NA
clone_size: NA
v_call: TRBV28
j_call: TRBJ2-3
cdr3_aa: CASRRRGGYVTDTQYF
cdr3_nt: TGTGCCAGCAGGAGGCGGGGCGGGTACGTCACAGATACGCAGTATTTT

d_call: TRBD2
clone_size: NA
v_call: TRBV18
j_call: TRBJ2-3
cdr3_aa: CASSPRRGGSTDTQYF
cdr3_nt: TGTGCCAGCTCACCCCGACGGGGGGGGAGCACAGATACGCAGTATTTT

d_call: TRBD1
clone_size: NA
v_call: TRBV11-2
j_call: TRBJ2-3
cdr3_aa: CASSPMGQGSSDTQYF
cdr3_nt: TGTGCCAGCAGCCCCATGGGACAGGGTAGCTCAGATACGCAGTATTTT

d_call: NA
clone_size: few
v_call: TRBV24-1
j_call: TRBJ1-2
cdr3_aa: CATSDGLEGLGSGYTF
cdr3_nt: TGTGCCACCAGTGACGGGCTGGAGGGGCTGGGGTCTGGCTACACCTTC

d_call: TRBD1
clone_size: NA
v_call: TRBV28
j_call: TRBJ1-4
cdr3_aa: CASSLGTGGDWREKLFF
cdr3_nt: TGTGCCAGCAGTTTAGGGACAGGGGGCGATTGGAGGGAAAAACTGTTTTTT

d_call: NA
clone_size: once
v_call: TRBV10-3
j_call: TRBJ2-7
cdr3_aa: CAISGRSSYEQYF
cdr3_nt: TGTGCCATCAGTGGAAGGAGCTCCTACGAGCAGTACTTC

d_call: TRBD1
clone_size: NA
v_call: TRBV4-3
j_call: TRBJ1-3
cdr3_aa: CASSQDGTEGNTIYF
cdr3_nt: TGCGCCAGCAGCCAAGACGGGACAGAAGGAAACACCATATATTTT

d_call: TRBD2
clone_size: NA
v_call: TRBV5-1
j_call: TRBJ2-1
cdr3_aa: CASSLDGRAGDNEQFF
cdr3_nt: TGCGCCAGCAGCTTGGACGGGAGGGCCGGTGATAATGAGCAGTTCTTC

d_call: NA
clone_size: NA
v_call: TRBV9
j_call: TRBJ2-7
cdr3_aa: CASSVGPRDEQYF
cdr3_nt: TGTGCCAGCAGCGTAGGCCCCAGGGACGAGCAGTACTTC

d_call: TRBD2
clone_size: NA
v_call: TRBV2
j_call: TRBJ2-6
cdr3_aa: CASSGGGSSGANVLTF
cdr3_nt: TGTGCCAGCAGCGGGGGGGGCAGCTCTGGGGCCAACGTCCTGACTTTC

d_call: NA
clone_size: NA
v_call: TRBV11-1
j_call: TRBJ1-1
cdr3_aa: CASSLDRLHRAFF
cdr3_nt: TGTGCCAGCAGCCTAGACAGGCTACACCGAGCTTTCTTT

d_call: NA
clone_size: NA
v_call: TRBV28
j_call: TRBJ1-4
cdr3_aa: CASSFRGIATNEKLFF
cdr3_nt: TGTGCCAGCAGTTTCCGGGGGATTGCAACTAATGAAAAACTGTTTTTT

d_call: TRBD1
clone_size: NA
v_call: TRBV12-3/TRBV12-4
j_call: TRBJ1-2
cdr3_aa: CASRGDRGHGYTF
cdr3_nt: TGTGCCAGCAGGGGGGACAGGGGGCATGGCTACACCTTC

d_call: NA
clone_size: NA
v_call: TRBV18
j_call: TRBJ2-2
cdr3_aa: CASSPTHLTGELFF
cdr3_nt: TGTGCCAGCTCGCCAACACATCTCACCGGGGAGCTGTTTTTT

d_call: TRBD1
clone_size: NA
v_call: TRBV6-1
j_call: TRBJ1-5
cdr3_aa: CASSVTGQFSNQPQHF
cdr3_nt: TGTGCCAGCAGTGTGACGGGACAGTTTAGCAATCAGCCCCAGCATTTT

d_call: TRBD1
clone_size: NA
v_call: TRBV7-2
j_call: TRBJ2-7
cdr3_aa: CASSQGTGKGYEQYF
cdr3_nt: TGTGCCAGCAGCCAGGGGACAGGGAAGGGCTACGAGCAGTACTTC

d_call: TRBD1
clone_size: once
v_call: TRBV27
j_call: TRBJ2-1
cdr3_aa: CASSFWDRFNEQFF
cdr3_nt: TGTGCCAGCAGTTTCTGGGACAGATTCAATGAGCAGTTCTTC

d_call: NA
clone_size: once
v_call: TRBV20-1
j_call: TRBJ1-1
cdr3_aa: CSASVQGFEAFF
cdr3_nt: TGCAGTGCTAGTGTACAGGGATTTGAAGCTTTCTTT

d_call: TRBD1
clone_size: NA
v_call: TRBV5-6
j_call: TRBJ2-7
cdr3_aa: CASSYGTAQGQYF
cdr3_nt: TGTGCCAGCAGCTACGGGACAGCTCAAGGGCAGTACTTC

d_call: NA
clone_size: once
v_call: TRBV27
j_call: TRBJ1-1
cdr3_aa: CASSWTANTEAFF
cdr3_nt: TGTGCCAGCAGTTGGACAGCCAACACTGAAGCTTTCTTT

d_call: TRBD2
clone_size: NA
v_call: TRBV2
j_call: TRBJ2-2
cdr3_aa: CASSEGYGGAAGELFF
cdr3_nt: TGTGCCAGCAGTGAAGGGTACGGGGGGGCCGCCGGGGAGCTGTTTTTT